This passage covers 18 T cell receptor beta chains from one sample sequenced in a study of neoadjuvant anti-PD-1 for oral cavity cancer. Sequencing was performed with immunoSEQ multiplex PCR; in TCRdb, only in-frame clones are kept and a portion is missing. The sample holds some 17,000 clones; about 67% are singletons and the top ten take roughly 2.5%. Here the sequenced sample was PBMCs, taken before nivolumab (anti-PD-1) treatment. These receptors originate from a person aged 35 to 85 with oral cavity squamous cell carcinoma.

This clone occurred a few times. This chain uses TRBV15 with TRBJ1-5; TRBD1 matches at 7 bases. The germline V gene has CDR1 LNHNV and CDR2 YYDKDF (reference sequence). The CDR3 is 19 residues long. With 0 bases clipped from V and 4 bases from J, the junction kept 15 bases outside the gene matches. The CDR3 nucleotides read TGTGCCACCAGCAGAGATCCCCGACAGGGAAGATTAAGTAATCAGCCCCAGCATTTT. Translation: CATSRDPRQGRLSNQPQHF.

This chain joins TRBV5-1 and TRBJ1-2; possible D gene TRBD1, 5 bases. CDR1 and CDR2 (germline): SGHRS, YFSETQ. The germline V and J ends were trimmed by 4 bases and 0 bases, with 7 bases remaining between them. This CDR3 comprises 13 residues. CDR3 nucleotide sequence: TGCGCCAGCAGCCGGGACCCTAACTATGGCTACACCTTC. Protein product: CASSRDPNYGYTF.

This chain uses TRBV7-9 with TRBJ2-3; 8 bases are a match to TRBD2. Losses at the gene ends were 2 bases for V and 2 bases for J; bases not matched to a gene: 12. This CDR3 has 18 residues. Germline loops: CDR1 SEHNR, CDR2 FQNEAQ (reference sequence). The CDR3 DNA is TGTGCCAGCAGCTTACCGGGGGGGATACCCACCAACACAGATACGCAGTATTTT. Translation: CASSLPGGIPTNTDTQYF.

The chain uses TRBV5-1 and TRBJ2-7; D unclear. CDR3 size: 14 residues. Germline lookup yields CDR1 SGHRS and CDR2 YFSETQ. Trimming shortened V by 0 bases and J by 7 bases, and 14 bases separated the two germline ends. The CDR3 region has the DNA TGCGCCAGCAGCTTGGGTTCCGAGTGGGGAGAGCAGTACTTC. The encoded protein is CASSLGSEWGEQYF.

This clone has more than one count but fewer than ten. The chain is built from TRBV7-9 and TRBJ2-7; the D gene is possibly TRBD1 (7 bases). V was cut by 1 base and J by 2 bases, with 18 bases left in between. Germline CDR1 is SEHNR and CDR2 is FQNEAQ (reference sequence). The CDR3 sequence is 17 residues long. The CDR3 region is CASSLGRGDSATYEQYF. The CDR3 DNA reads TGTGCCAGCAGCTTAGGCAGGGGGGACAGTGCCACCTACGAGCAGTACTTC.

The chain links TRBV5-1 to TRBJ2-7; the match to TRBD1 covers 7 bases. From germline, CDR1 is SGHRS and CDR2 YFSETQ. With 5 bases clipped from V and 4 bases from J, the junction kept 12 bases outside the gene matches. This CDR3 comprises 15 residues. CDR3 protein: CASRPAGTVNYEQYF. CDR3 in DNA: TGCGCCAGCAGACCGGCCGGGACAGTAAATTACGAGCAGTACTTC.

This chain links TRBV6-5 with TRBJ1-2, with unresolved D. CDR3 size: 14 residues. V was cut by 6 bases and J by 5 bases, with 16 bases left in between. CDR1 and CDR2 from the germline V gene are MNHEY and SVGAGI. CDR3 region: CASSLAGGEYGYTF. The DNA of the CDR3 is TGTGCCAGCAGCCTAGCCGGAGGAGAATATGGCTACACCTTC.

J is TRBJ1-4 and V is TRBV19; D remains unclear. Germline V gene data show CDR1 as LNHDA and CDR2 as SQIVND (reference sequence). CDR3 size: 17 residues. Trimming stripped 5 bases from V and 0 bases from J, with 16 bases between. CDR3 DNA: TGTGCCAGTAGTGTCGCGAAGGGTCTGGCAACTAATGAAAAACTGTTTTTT. Its protein product is CASSVAKGLATNEKLFF.

In its sample, this clone was seen a few times. The rearrangement links TRBV19 to TRBJ1-5, with TRBD1 identical over 9 bases. Germline lookup yields CDR1 LNHDA and CDR2 SQIVND (reference sequence). CDR3 length: 16 residues. After removal of 0 bases from V and 4 bases from J, the junction contained 4 bases not matched to a gene. The CDR3 nucleotides read TGTGCCAGTAGTATAGATCGGGGGACAGGGAATCAGCCCCAGCATTTT. Translating it yields CASSIDRGTGNQPQHF.

The sample holds one count of this clone. This chain uses TRBV5-4 with TRBJ1-2, with TRBD1 matching 7 bases. Per germline, CDR1 SGHNT and CDR2 YYREEE (reference sequence). There are 15 residues in the CDR3. J gave up 1 base and V 2 bases, and 5 bases lay outside the gene matches. As DNA, the CDR3 is TGTGCCAGCAGCTTCCTAGACAGGGTTAACTATGGCTACACCTTC. Amino acids: CASSFLDRVNYGYTF.

The V gene is TRBV6-5, the J gene TRBJ2-6; D is uncertain. The ends were cut back, 2 bases at V and 0 bases at J, with 5 bases in the middle. CDR1 MNHEY and CDR2 SVGAGI come from the germline V gene. The CDR3 is 15 amino acids. CDR3 residues: CASSYVGSGANVLTF. CDR3 DNA: TGTGCCAGCAGTTACGTCGGCTCTGGGGCCAACGTCCTGACTTTC.

The V gene is TRBV28, the J gene TRBJ1-2, with a tentative D call TRBD1 (6 bases). Trimming removed 6 bases at V and 4 bases at J, with 21 bases between. Germline V lookup: CDR1 MDHEN, CDR2 SYDVKM. The CDR3 runs 16 residues. CDR3 DNA sequence: TGTGCCAGCAGCCAAGAGAGACAGGCAACTATCTATGGCTACACCTTC. Translation: CASSQERQATIYGYTF.

The chain couples TRBV9 to TRBJ1-1; maybe TRBD1 (5 bases). Deletions cut 3 bases from V and 3 bases from J, with 12 bases between. Per germline, CDR1 SGDLS and CDR2 YYNGEE. The CDR3 spans 14 residues. In DNA, the CDR3 is TGTGCCAGCAGCGGTACAGGAGAGGACACTGAAGCTTTCTTT. Its protein is CASSGTGEDTEAFF.

The sample holds a few counts of this clone. The genes are TRBV5-1 and TRBJ1-4; TRBD1 might be the D (5 bases). Germline loops: CDR1 SGHRS, CDR2 YFSETQ. V was shortened by 0 bases and J by 3 bases, with 9 bases between the two germline ends. The CDR3 runs to 15 residues. The CDR3 nucleotides read TGCGCCAGCAGCTTGGACGGGACGGCTAATGAAAAACTGTTTTTT. Protein sequence: CASSLDGTANEKLFF.

The V gene is TRBV30, the J gene TRBJ1-1, with D perhaps TRBD1 (6 bases). The CDR3 has 16 amino acids. The V gene's germline CDR1 is GTSNPN and CDR2 SVGIG (reference sequence). V lost 4 bases to trimming and J lost 0 bases, with 18 bases between them. The CDR3 DNA follows: TGTGCCTGGACGGCATGGACAGAGAGTATGAACACTGAAGCTTTCTTT. It is translated as CAWTAWTESMNTEAFF.

The chain couples TRBV5-6 to TRBJ1-5; possibly TRBD1 for D (5 bases). Trimming cost V 3 bases and J 7 bases, with 20 bases left between them. Germline CDR1 SGHDT, CDR2 YYEEEE. The CDR3 runs 16 residues. The CDR3 loop reads CASSSSGTKGRQPQHF. The CDR3 DNA sequence: TGTGCCAGCAGCTCCTCCGGGACTAAGGGGCGGCAGCCCCAGCATTTT.

The chain combines TRBV7-3 with TRBJ2-3; D not certain. The CDR3 is made up of 13 amino acids. Between the trimmed V and J ends, which lost 4 bases and 0 bases, there was a span of 5 bases. CDR1 is SGHTA and CDR2 is FQGTGA in the germline V gene. For the CDR3, the DNA is TGTGCCAGCAGCTCGACTAGCACAGATACGCAGTATTTT. It encodes CASSSTSTDTQYF.

The chain has TRBV6-1 and TRBJ2-5, with 9 bases fitting TRBD2. Germline CDR1 is MNHNS and CDR2 is SASEGT. CDR3 length: 14 residues. J lost 4 bases, V lost 0 bases, and 0 bases had no gene match. The CDR3 region has the DNA TGTGCCAGCAGTGAAGCTAGCGGGGGAGAGACCCAGTACTTC. Translation: CASSEASGGETQYF.